This T cell receptor (beta chain) was captured in a study of CD8 T cells in cerebrospinal fluid in Alzheimer's disease (dated by TCRdb to about 2020). Turning to the overall study: CSF T cell clonal expansion was assessed with two single-cell approaches: plate-based nested PCR sequencing and droplet-based sequencing. The study examined whether cerebrospinal fluid from healthy elderly individuals and from patients with neurodegenerative disease contained clonally expanded T cells. In the droplet-based CSF analysis comparing patients with controls, there were roughly nine healthy controls (around 11,000 cells) and roughly nine patients with MCI or Alzheimer's disease (approximately 10,000 cells). The CSF gene-expression analysis, which included patients with Parkinson's disease, covered a total of some 24 samples.

This clonotype registers as medium-sized (0.01 to 0.1%) by frequency; no count is noted. The target of this receptor is not known. None of the participants had acute infectious disease, and every participant was in good physical condition. Live CSF cells for droplet-based sequencing were sorted with a live/dead marker. CSF was obtained by lumbar puncture, and immune cells were pelleted by centrifugation at 300g. CSF samples were inspected for red blood cells, and any blood-contaminated sample was excluded. CSF cells were cryopreserved by placing the cells in freezing medium, freezing the cells overnight at -80 degrees C, and then storing the cells in liquid nitrogen. Before analysis, CSF samples had been stored for less than seven months. The library was prepared using 10x single-cell sequencing. CSF cells were profiled with 10X Genomics single-cell V(D)J and 5' gene-expression libraries. CSF single-cell TCR libraries were sequenced on an Illumina NextSeq550. The published analysis was carried out like this. V(D)J reads were aligned to the vdj-GRCh38 alts ensemble 2.0.0 reference and were analysed with the Cell Ranger vdj pipeline. Cell barcodes sharing the same set of productive CDR3 nucleotide sequences were defined as clonotypes. To link clonality with transcriptional profiles, clonotype information was incorporated into Seurat v3.0 gene-expression metadata. Exclusion was applied to CSF cells with more than 1,800 genes, more than 7,500 UMIs or more than 10% mitochondrial reads. To identify TCRs with known antigen specificity, CDR3-beta sequences were compared against VDJdb. Only TCRs with complete alpha and beta chains were included in the network analysis of clone sharing, which used the R package qgraph. TCRdb reanalyzed the reads, keeping one entry per CDR3 protein sequence and omitting DNA. None of the V and J calls come from the authors' own analysis; TCRdb made them. The sample table holds over a thousand distinct CDR3 sequences. 6.2% of the sample is held by the ten biggest clonotypes.

On the study overall, not on this receptor specifically: The overall clonality comparison included only samples with detectable clones (11 healthy, 5 MCI, 5 AD, 6 PD). Compared with controls, patients with MCI or Alzheimer's disease had a higher percentage of their CSF TCRs made up by the single largest clone. The EBV-specific clones were neither the most highly expanded clones nor enriched among patients. The authors cautioned that detecting EBV-specific TCRs in CSF does not establish a causal link between EBV and Alzheimer's disease. In pooled data, a highly expanded clone (at least 3% of TCRs) occurred in 1 of 10 healthy subjects versus 4 of 6 Alzheimer's patients.

From its cysteine to its phenylalanine, the CDR3 spans 12 amino acids. No DNA is recorded. CDR1 and CDR2 are read off the germline V gene as KGHSH and LQKENI. This clonotype was sampled from a human donor in good health. The chain joins TRBV18 to TRBJ2-7. The sequencing input was cerebrospinal fluid. The CDR3 protein sequence reads: CASSPLENEQYF.